Below, 15 T cell receptor beta chains from the same sample are listed, as sequenced in a study of T cells in Graves' hyperthyroidism and ophthalmopathy. Regions amplified from RNA transcripts were the TCR beta CDR3 regions. The HTBI primer set was used in a first-round RT-PCR of the TCR CDR3. Each CDR3 protein gets one entry after TCRdb re-called the multiplex PCR reads with MiXCR. The sample carries fewer than 650,000 distinct CDR3 sequences, 11% to 15% recorded once. Material: blood. The source of these receptors is a woman between 35 and 50 years old with Graves' hyperthyroidism.

This clonotype was recorded at least ten times. The chain couples TRBV11-2 to TRBJ2-1, with D uncertain. CDR3 size: 12 residues. Trimming stripped 6 bases from V and 9 bases from J, with 12 bases between. The germline gives CDR1 SGHAT, CDR2 FQNNGV. The CDR3: CASSLLRGEQFF. The CDR3 region has the DNA TGTGCCAGCAGTTTATTGCGCGGTGAGCAGTTCTTC.

The rearrangement uses TRBV27 and TRBJ1-1, with a possible D match to TRBD1 (5 bases). Trimming removed 6 bases at V and 5 bases at J, with 19 bases between. The CDR3 extends over 15 amino acids. The germline CDR1 and CDR2 sequences are MNHEY and SMNVEV (reference sequence). This CDR3 reads CASSQIWGGGTEAFF. CDR3 bases: TGTGCCAGCAGCCAGATATGGGGGGGGGGGACTGAAGCTTTCTTT.

The table lists this clonotype with a few counts. The V call is TRBV11-2, the J call TRBJ1-3, with D perhaps TRBD1 (5 bases). The germline V gene has CDR1 SGHAT and CDR2 FQNNGV. The CDR3 runs to 15 residues. The V and J ends lost 5 bases and 0 bases respectively, with 11 bases between them. CDR3 amino acids: CASSPGISSGNTIYF. The CDR3 bases are TGTGCCAGCAGCCCAGGGATATCCTCTGGAAACACCATATATTTT.

The gene calls are TRBV4-1 and TRBJ1-5; D gene uncertain. CDR1 and CDR2 (germline): MGHRA, YSYEKL. CDR3 length equals 14 residues. Deletions cut 0 bases from V and 11 bases from J, with 14 bases between. The CDR3 nucleotides are TGCGCCAGCAGCCAAGATCTTGGGTATATGGCCCAGCATTTT. This translates into CASSQDLGYMAQHF.

The chain employs TRBV5-1 and TRBJ2-3; TRBD1 is a possible D gene (6 bases). The CDR3 extends over 17 amino acids. V was pared by 5 bases and J by 0 bases, with 19 bases between. The germline gives CDR1 SGHRS, CDR2 YFSETQ. Here the CDR3 reads CASRTGTRLTSTDTQYF. CDR3 nucleotide sequence: TGCGCCAGCAGAACCGGGACACGATTAACTAGCACAGATACGCAGTATTTT.

At least ten counts were recorded for this clonotype. This sequence joins TRBV5-1 and TRBJ1-4; D remains ambiguous. There are 14 residues in the CDR3. Deletions cut 3 bases from V and 4 bases from J, with 10 bases between. The germline CDR1 and CDR2 sequences are SGHRS and YFSETQ. CDR3 in amino acids: CASSSGPDNEKLFF. CDR3 in DNA: TGCGCCAGCAGCTCCGGGCCCGATAATGAAAAACTGTTTTTT.

The gene calls are TRBV9 and TRBJ2-3, with 8 bases identical to TRBD1. With 0 bases clipped from V and 1 base from J, the junction kept 7 bases outside the gene matches. In germline, CDR1 is SGDLS, CDR2 YYNGEE. The CDR3 contains 17 residues. CDR3 sequence (DNA): TGTGCCAGCAGCGTAGAGACGACAGGGGAAGGCACAGATACGCAGTATTTT. Translating gives CASSVETTGEGTDTQYF.

This clonotype was recorded at least ten times. The chain carries TRBV27 and TRBJ2-1; 11 bases map to TRBD2. Unmatched junction bases numbered 8, after V lost 6 bases and J lost 4 bases. Germline V gives CDR1 MNHEY, CDR2 SMNVEV (reference sequence). The CDR3 loop spans 16 amino acids. The CDR3 sequence is CASRPISGRGYNEQFF. Written as DNA, the CDR3 is TGTGCCAGCAGACCTATTAGCGGGAGGGGTTACAATGAGCAGTTCTTC.

The rearrangement uses TRBV2 and TRBJ2-1; 10 positions match TRBD2. Germline V gives CDR1 SNHLY, CDR2 FYNNEI. This CDR3 is 16 amino acids long. Unmatched junction bases numbered 6, after V lost 2 bases and J lost 5 bases. CDR3 region: CASSERLAGVNNEQFF. In DNA, the CDR3 is TGTGCCAGCAGTGAAAGGCTAGCGGGAGTTAACAATGAGCAGTTCTTC.

This clonotype occurred many times. The gene calls are TRBV2 and TRBJ2-1; D unclear. Germline V gene sequence: CDR1 SNHLY, CDR2 FYNNEI. The V end lost 5 bases, the J end lost 0 bases, and 11 bases lay between the germline ends. This CDR3 has 15 residues. CDR3 sequence: CASSNGRNSYNEQFF. The CDR3 DNA is TGTGCCAGCAGTAATGGTAGAAACTCCTACAATGAGCAGTTCTTC.

This clonotype appeared many times. The V call is TRBV20-1, the J call TRBJ1-1, with 10 nucleotides matching TRBD1. From germline, CDR1 is DFQATT and CDR2 SNEGSKA (reference sequence). The CDR3 spans 15 residues. V lost 6 bases and J lost 1; bases outside the gene matches: 8. For the CDR3, the DNA is TGCAGTGCGACGAGACAGGGGGCGAGGAACACTGAAGCTTTCTTT. Translated, it gives CSATRQGARNTEAFF.

This clonotype was seen at least ten times. The chain combines TRBV6-1 with TRBJ2-4; TRBD2 might be the D (6 bases). The CDR3 is 17 residues long. Germline values: CDR1 MNHNS, CDR2 SASEGT. Deletions cut 2 bases from V and 0 bases from J, with 14 bases between. DNA for the CDR3: TGTGCCAGCAGTGAATCCCCGGTGGGGGGAGCCAAAAACATTCAGTACTTC. It codes for CASSESPVGGAKNIQYF.

This clonotype showed up many times. CDR3 sequence reads: CATQGGGSFSYEQYF. In nucleotides, the CDR3 is TGCGCCACCCAAGGGGGCGGGAGTTTCTCCTACGAGCAGTACTTC. This chain uses TRBV10-2 with TRBJ2-7; D possibly uses TRBD1 or TRBD2 (7 bases each). The germline CDR1 and CDR2 sequences are WSHSY and SAAADI. CDR3 length: 15 amino acids. Deletions cut 10 bases from V and 0 bases from J, with 19 bases between.

There are many counts of this clonotype. The chain links TRBV28 to TRBJ2-3; 7 nucleotides agree with TRBD2. The V segment lost 4 bases and the J segment 0 bases; nucleotides outside the gene matches: 7. The CDR3 sequence is 16 residues long. Germline CDR1 is MDHEN and CDR2 is SYDVKM. The CDR3 is CASSSLSGFSTDTQYF. The CDR3 DNA reads TGTGCCAGCAGTTCGCTTAGCGGGTTTAGCACAGATACGCAGTATTTT.

This clonotype was detected many times. The rearrangement links TRBV3-1 to TRBJ1-2, with 10 bases fitting TRBD1. The V gene's germline CDR1 is LGHDT and CDR2 YNNKEL (reference sequence). V trimming: 4 bases; J trimming: 9 bases; junction bases outside the gene matches: 11. The CDR3 has 15 amino acids. The CDR3, as DNA: TGTGCCAGCAGCCCGCAGACAGGGGGCGAAAGTAGCTACACCTTC. It encodes CASSPQTGGESSYTF. Based on the CDR3 plus reference TRBV3-1 and TRBJ1-2, the full variable domain is DTAVSQTPKYLVTQMGNDKSIKCEQNLGHDTMYWYKQDSKKFLKIMFSYNNKELIINETVPNRFSPKSPDKAHLNLHINSLELGDSAVYFCASSPQTGGESSYTFGSGTRLTVV.